These 26 T cell receptor beta chains originate from one sample sequenced in a study of cytomegalovirus exposure and HLA in healthy donors. The PCR made use of 60 Vbeta and 13 Jbeta primers. Some clones are missing from TCRdb's copy, which holds only in-frame ones; the method was immunoSEQ multiplex PCR. This sample has tens of thousands of clones; under 90% occur once, and the top ten carry roughly 3%. The sample taken for sequencing was PBMCs. Receptors originate from a woman aged 18 to 35 in good health and CMV-seronegative.

The rearrangement joins TRBV29-1 to TRBJ2-1; D possibly corresponds to TRBD2 (6 bases). The CDR3 contains 15 residues. Germline-derived CDR1 and CDR2 are SQVTM and ANQGSEA. V was clipped by 7 bases and J by 0 bases, with 16 bases between them. The CDR3 loop is CSGGTPRSSYNEQFF. CDR3 DNA sequence: TGCAGCGGAGGGACTCCTAGGAGCTCCTACAATGAGCAGTTCTTC.

The chain carries TRBV6-6 and TRBJ2-1; D unresolved. Trimming took 5 bases from V and 8 from J, leaving 7 bases between them. Germline V gene lookup returns CDR1 MNHNY and CDR2 SVGAGI (reference sequence). This CDR3 is 11 amino acids long. In DNA, the CDR3 is TGTGCCAGCAGTCCCCTCGATGAGCAGTTCTTC. Amino acid sequence: CASSPLDEQFF.

The chain links TRBV25-1 to TRBJ1-2; D unresolved. V dropped 1 base and J dropped 4 bases, with 10 bases sitting between them. This CDR3 is 14 amino acids long. The germline V gene encodes CDR1 MGHDK and CDR2 SYGVNS. The CDR3 DNA follows: TGTGCCAGCAGTGAATTTGGGCAGAGCTATGGCTACACCTTC. Residues: CASSEFGQSYGYTF.

The J gene is TRBJ2-1, the V gene TRBV11-3; 10 nucleotides agree with TRBD2. J was trimmed by 3 bases and V by 3 bases; bases with no gene match: 5. This CDR3 has 16 residues. Germline CDR1 and CDR2: SGHNT and YENEEA. The CDR3 DNA reads as TGTGCCAGCAGCTTGGGGGCTAGCGGGGGCTACAATGAGCAGTTCTTC. This encodes CASSLGASGGYNEQFF.

This rearrangement joins TRBV5-1 to TRBJ2-7, with TRBD1 matching 9 bases. The CDR3 contains 16 residues. Germline V CDR1 and CDR2: SGHRS, YFSETQ. The ends lost 1 base at V and 5 bases at J; junction bases unmatched: 10. CDR3 amino acids: CASSLNPQGAGNEQYF. CDR3 sequence (DNA): TGCGCCAGCAGCTTGAATCCACAGGGGGCAGGAAACGAGCAGTACTTC.

This clone was seen only once. The V gene is TRBV28, the J gene TRBJ2-7; maybe TRBD2 (5 bases). CDR1 MDHEN and CDR2 SYDVKM come from the germline V gene. The CDR3 is 22 amino acids. Trimming removed 1 base at V and 4 bases at J, with 35 bases between. The DNA for the CDR3 is TGTGCCAGCAGTTTATATACGGGTCGGGGTAACCGTCCACCTGGGTCAGGATACGAGCAGTACTTC. This translates into CASSLYTGRGNRPPGSGYEQYF.

The chain is built from TRBV5-1 and TRBJ2-1; no clear D gene. V dropped 4 bases and J dropped 2 bases, with 10 bases sitting between them. Germline CDR1 and CDR2: SGHRS and YFSETQ. The CDR3 is made up of 14 amino acids. The CDR3 loop is CASSRQAAYNEQFF. DNA of the CDR3: TGCGCCAGCAGCCGCCAAGCTGCCTACAATGAGCAGTTCTTC.

A word on this clone: One end of the junction does not line up with germline, which may come from a read error. The chain links TRBV30 to TRBJ2-4; 11 nucleotides line up with TRBD2. Germline values: CDR1 GTSNPN, CDR2 SVGIG (reference sequence). This CDR3 is 14 amino acids long. The CDR3 sequence is CAWSLAGGGNSQYF. The CDR3 bases are TGTGCCTGGAGTCTAGCGGGAGGAGGAAACAGTCAGTACTTC.

The chain carries TRBV28 and TRBJ2-7; maybe TRBD2 (6 bases). The CDR3 has 13 amino acids. V was clipped by 5 bases and J by 3 bases, with 11 bases between them. The germline V gene has CDR1 MDHEN and CDR2 SYDVKM. As DNA, the CDR3 is TGTGCCAGCAGTCGGGAGACCCTCTACGAGCAGTACTTC. Translating it yields CASSRETLYEQYF.

The gene calls are TRBV27 and TRBJ1-5, with 9 bases aligning to TRBD1. Per germline, CDR1 MNHEY and CDR2 SMNVEV (reference sequence). The CDR3 runs 17 residues. V dropped 5 bases and J dropped 2; count of bases not matched to a gene: 10. The CDR3 loop is CASSPPRDRVGNQPQHF. CDR3 sequence (DNA): TGTGCCAGCAGTCCCCCCCGGGACAGGGTAGGCAATCAGCCCCAGCATTTT.

This clone has just a few counts. V is TRBV6-1 and J is TRBJ2-3; D uncertain. The V and J ends lost 8 bases and 2 bases respectively, with 11 bases between them. This CDR3 is built from 13 residues. Per the germline V gene, CDR1 is MNHNS and CDR2 is SASEGT. The CDR3 sequence: CASQLEDTDTQYF. The CDR3 DNA is TGTGCCAGCCAGCTAGAGGACACAGATACGCAGTATTTT.

The chain joins TRBV5-1 to TRBJ2-1; 9 bases map to TRBD2. The CDR3 has 20 residues. J gave up 9 bases and V 0 bases, and 22 bases lay outside the gene matches. The germline gives CDR1 SGHRS, CDR2 YFSETQ. The CDR3 DNA sequence: TGCGCCAGCAGCTTGGAGATGGGCCTAGCGGGAAGTGGGAGTAGAGGTGAGCAGTTCTTC. It encodes CASSLEMGLAGSGSRGEQFF.

The V and J genes are TRBV6-1 and TRBJ2-2, with 7 bases lining up with TRBD2. CDR3 length equals 15 residues. CDR1 MNHNS and CDR2 SASEGT come from the germline V gene. V dropped 10 bases and J dropped 5; count of bases not matched to a gene: 13. This CDR3 reads CATGRWGEGTGELFF. The CDR3 coding sequence is TGTGCCACCGGTCGGTGGGGGGAGGGGACCGGGGAGCTGTTTTTT.

The J gene is TRBJ1-6, the V gene TRBV30; D call uncertain. The V end was cut by 3 bases, the J end by 5 bases, with 11 bases between. CDR3 size: 14 residues. CDR1 GTSNPN and CDR2 SVGIG come from the germline V gene (reference sequence). CDR3 DNA sequence: TGTGCCTGGAGGGTTAACAGACATAATTCACCCCTCCACTTT. The encoded protein is CAWRVNRHNSPLHF. Drawing the rest from reference TRBV30 and TRBJ1-6, the complete variable domain is SQTIHQWPATLVQPVGSPLSLECTVEGTSNPNLYWYRQAAGRGLQLLFYSVGIGQISSEVPQNLSASRPQDRQFILSSKKLLLSDSGFYLCAWRVNRHNSPLHFGNGTRLTVT.

This clone was recorded only once. The J gene is TRBJ1-4, the V gene TRBV27; 9 bases are shared with TRBD1. Looked up from germline, CDR1 is MNHEY and CDR2 is SMNVEV (reference sequence). The CDR3 consists of 14 residues. V was clipped by 5 bases and J by 7 bases; unmatched bases: 5. In DNA, the CDR3 is TGTGCCAGCAGTCTCGGACAGGGGAGTGAAAAACTGTTTTTT. Translating gives CASSLGQGSEKLFF.

V is TRBV15 and J is TRBJ1-3, with TRBD1 as a possible D gene (5 bases). Germline-derived CDR1 and CDR2 are LNHNV and YYDKDF (reference sequence). Trimming pared 4 bases from V and 8 bases from J, leaving 18 bases between. There are 15 residues in the CDR3. The CDR3 DNA sequence: TGTGCCACCAGCACACAGGTCCGCTTCGGGCACACCATATATTTT. Its protein product is CATSTQVRFGHTIYF. The whole variable domain, remainder taken from reference TRBV15 and TRBJ1-3, is DAMVIQNPRYQVTQFGKPVTLSCSQTLNHNVMYWYQQKSSQAPKLLFHYYDKDFNNEADTPDNFQSRRPNTSFCFLDIRSPGLGDTAMYLCATSTQVRFGHTIYFGEGSWLTVV.

This chain connects TRBV30 to TRBJ2-7, with 8 positions matching TRBD2. Trimming cost V 5 bases and J 2 bases; bases outside gene matches: 11. This CDR3 is 15 amino acids long. CDR1 is GTSNPN, CDR2 SVGIG, per germline (reference sequence). CDR3 bases: TGTGCCTGGGGTCTTAGCGGGAAGAGTGCCTACGAGCAGTACTTC. It yields the protein CAWGLSGKSAYEQYF.

The chain is built from TRBV2 and TRBJ2-7; 9 nucleotides line up with TRBD2. V was pared by 6 bases and J by 2 bases, with 2 bases of the junction left unmatched. Germline-derived CDR1 and CDR2 are SNHLY and FYNNEI. The CDR3 extends over 13 amino acids. CDR3 in DNA: TGTGCCAGCAGCCGGACTAGCGCCTACGAGCAGTACTTC. This gives the protein CASSRTSAYEQYF.

The chain has TRBV19 and TRBJ1-1; D may be TRBD1 (6 bases). The CDR3 contains 15 residues. V was trimmed by 4 bases and J by 1 base, leaving 13 bases between them. Germline CDR1 is LNHDA and CDR2 is SQIVND (reference sequence). The CDR3 coding sequence is TGTGCCAGTAGTAGCCCGGGACACTCGAACACTGAAGCTTTCTTT. This sequence encodes CASSSPGHSNTEAFF.

The chain employs TRBV29-1 and TRBJ2-7; 11 bases match TRBD2. Gene TRBJ2-5 matches the end of the DNA better, so the J call may be wrong. Germline V gives CDR1 SQVTM, CDR2 ANQGSEA. CDR3 length equals 14 residues. CDR3 residues: CSALAGGPGETQYF. CDR3 DNA sequence: TGCAGCGCCTTAGCGGGAGGGCCCGGGGAGACCCAGTACTTC.

Comment on this clone: An end of the junction does not agree with germline; a read error may underlie this. V and J are TRBV18 and TRBJ2-6; D possibly corresponds to TRBD1 (5 bases). The CDR3 is 13 amino acids. Germline V CDR1 and CDR2: KGHSH, LQKENI. This CDR3 is CASSPYGANGLTF. Written as DNA, the CDR3 is TGTGCCAGCTCACCGTATGGGGCCAACGGCCTGACTTTC.

Comment on this clone: Other DNA sequences in this sample translate to the same CDR3. The rearrangement uses TRBV27 and TRBJ2-1; no reliable D call. The germline gives CDR1 MNHEY, CDR2 SMNVEV (reference sequence). Trimming stripped 2 bases from V and 5 bases from J, with 7 bases between. This CDR3 region has 13 residues. The CDR3 region is CASSLGLHNEQFF. The CDR3 DNA reads TGTGCCAGCAGTTTAGGGCTTCACAATGAGCAGTTCTTC.

This clone was seen a handful of times. The chain couples TRBV27 to TRBJ1-1; D not resolved. Trimming removed 3 bases from V and 4 bases from J, with 15 bases in between. CDR1 is MNHEY and CDR2 is SMNVEV in the germline V gene (reference sequence). The CDR3 has 15 residues. The CDR3 here is CASSLGSGGRTEAFF. CDR3 DNA: TGTGCCAGCAGTTTGGGGTCGGGAGGCCGCACTGAAGCTTTCTTT.

This chain uses TRBV7-3 with TRBJ1-5; D ambiguous. The CDR3 has 13 amino acids. Germline CDR1 and CDR2: SGHTA and FQGTGA. The V end lost 4 bases, the J end lost 1 base, and 5 bases lay between the germline ends. CDR3 in DNA: TGTGCCAGCAGCTCCGGGAGCAATCAGCCCCAGCATTTT. This encodes CASSSGSNQPQHF.

J is TRBJ2-3 and V is TRBV11-3; 10 nucleotides agree with TRBD2. CDR3 length: 16 residues. Trimming took 11 bases from V and 5 from J; bases not matched to a gene: 16. CDR1 and CDR2 from the germline V gene are SGHNT and YENEEA. The CDR3 is CAVRASGRFLGDTQYF. The CDR3 bases are TGTGCCGTTCGGGCTAGCGGGAGATTTTTGGGAGATACGCAGTATTTT.

The DNA of the CDR3 is TGTGCCAGCGGGGGCATAGCTAACTATGGCTACACCTTC. It yields the protein CASGGIANYGYTF. The chain is built from TRBV6-4 and TRBJ1-2; possible D gene TRBD1, 6 bases. The CDR3 covers 13 residues. V lost 8 bases to trimming and J lost 0 bases, with 10 bases between them. CDR1 and CDR2 from the germline V gene are MRHNA and SNTAGT.